This T cell receptor beta chain emerged from a study of T cells in Graves' hyperthyroidism and ophthalmopathy. CDR1 and CDR2 (germline): SGHRS, YFSETQ. The CDR3 spans 13 residues. Trimming shortened V by 3 bases and J by 3 bases, and 10 bases separated the two germline ends. PBMCs were sourced from over 8.5 ml fresh peripheral blood. RNA transcripts yielded amplified TCR beta CDR3 regions. HTBI primers were employed in a first-round RT-PCR of the TCR CDR3. TCRdb recomputed calls from the multiplex PCR reads with MiXCR, one row per CDR3 protein. The sample has around 610,000 distinct CDR3 sequences, about 15% seen once. The sample holds many counts of this clonotype.

The V call is TRBV5-1, the J call TRBJ2-7; TRBD1 is a possible D gene (6 bases). The sequence was obtained from a woman in her 40s with Graves' ophthalmopathy. Sequencing input: blood. CDR3 loop: CASSSTGFYEQYF. CDR3 nucleotide sequence: TGCGCCAGCAGCTCAACAGGGTTCTACGAGCAGTACTTC. The complete variable domain, with remaining parts taken from reference TRBV5-1 and TRBJ2-7, reads KAGVTQTPRYLIKTRGQQVTLSCSPISGHRSVSWYQQTPGQGLQFLFEYFSETQRNKGNFPGRFSGRQFSNSRSEMNVSTLELGDSALYLCASSSTGFYEQYFGPGTRLTVT.